The present TCR beta chain was sequenced within a study of blood T cell repertoires in COVID-19 (dated by TCRdb to 2018 to 2021). As for the study more broadly: Collaborator samples came from the United States, Italy and Spain and covered acute and convalescent phases of COVID-19. The prospective study material was composed of cDNA or gDNA derived from T cells, B-cell-depleted T cells, or PBMCs. The dataset comprised deeply sampled blood TCRbeta repertoires from subjects exposed to, actively infected with, or recovered from COVID-19. A freely available public database, intended as a resource for researchers studying the immune response to SARS-CoV-2, is where the repertoires were released. The samples were drawn from the first 160 participants of the ongoing ImmuneRACE study and from 1,200 or so subjects provided by 6 global collaborators. The sample metadata nearly always contained a de-identified subject ID, COVID-19 status, age in years and sex. Where HLA class I and class II types were available, the types were taken from metadata supplied by the sample provider, not from assay-based typing.

TCRbeta CDR3 regions were amplified from genomic DNA by means of the immunoSEQ Assay, a bias-controlled multiplex PCR. Turning to the authors' computational methods: The number of nucleated cells in each sample was estimated from the amplification of reference gene primers within the assay. Sequence reads were collapsed and filtered to measure the absolute abundance of every unique TCRbeta CDR3 rearrangement. For each sample, productive Simpson clonality was calculated as the square root of Simpson's diversity index over productive rearrangements. The clones in this table, taken by TCRdb from immuneACCESS, are in-frame only. Not every clone is retained; where verified, under half of the shortfall comes from an unresolved V gene, and the cause of the rest is unknown. V and J calls and clone size are as listed in that table; D and trimming were resolved from the DNA. This sample holds 400,000 or so clones; less than 95% were observed only once. Around 0.6% of the sample is in the top ten clones.

Turning to this clone: Its antigen remains undetermined. No per-base quality is available; no much larger clone lies one base away.

Participants in the prospective study were aged about 18 to 95 years, lived in approximately 26 United States geographic areas, and enrolled through a virtual design. Cohort assignment in the prospective study relied on participant-reported clinical history from a screening survey and a study questionnaire. ImmuneRACE Cohort 3 recovered participants were defined by two consecutive negative NP/OP PCR tests, healthcare professional clearance, or symptom resolution. In the prospective study, mobile phlebotomists collected whole blood, serum and a nasopharyngeal or oropharyngeal swab from each participant. Additional blood draws and questionnaires over an approximately two-month period could optionally be provided by prospective study participants. Before DNA extraction, blood samples from the prospective study were shipped at room temperature or frozen. V is pruned by 4 bases and J by 5 bases, leaving 10 bases of the junction without a gene match. The CDR3 holds 16 amino acids from the cysteine to the phenylalanine. Only the CDR3 DNA stays, 48 bases, in frame from base 1. Via the germline V gene (reference sequence), CDR1 is LNHNV and CDR2 YYDKDF.

Broad study findings and their caveats: The amount of clinical and demographic metadata varied by source and participant and was provided uncurated.

The rearrangement combines TRBV15 with TRBJ2-5; TRBD1 agrees with 10 junctional bases. This sequence originates from a man younger than 35 who had recovered from COVID-19. The specimen was PBMCs or T cells enriched from blood (not recorded which). The CDR3 corresponds to CATSITTGTGDETQYF. DNA sequence: TGTGCCACCAGCATCACAACCGGGACAGGGGACGAGACCCAGTACTTC.